The T cell receptor (beta chain) under discussion was sequenced for a study of T cells after yellow fever vaccination. General study points: A weaker but faster secondary response was observed, peaking on day 5 versus 15. Clones from primary vaccination mostly reappeared after the booster (around 97% CD4, approximately 86% CD8).

The CDR3 runs 13 residues. Trimming shortened V by 5 bases and J by 8 bases, and 14 bases separated the two germline ends. The study made its TCR cDNA through 5'RACE template switching. That step introduced a universal primer site along with UMIs. Each CDR3 protein gets one entry after TCRdb re-called the 5' RACE reads with MiXCR. The sample has about 360,000 distinct CDR3 sequences; roughly 6.1% are singletons. For this clonotype: Its cognate antigen is unknown.

The chain recombines TRBV12-3 or TRBV12-4 with TRBJ2-3; no firm D call. This clonotype was obtained from a young man who received the YFV17D yellow fever vaccine. Here the sequenced sample was PBMCs, taken 5 days after the yellow fever booster vaccination. The CDR3 DNA is TGTGCCAGCAGTAACTATGCCGGCCCTACGCAGTATTTT. Its translation: CASSNYAGPTQYF.